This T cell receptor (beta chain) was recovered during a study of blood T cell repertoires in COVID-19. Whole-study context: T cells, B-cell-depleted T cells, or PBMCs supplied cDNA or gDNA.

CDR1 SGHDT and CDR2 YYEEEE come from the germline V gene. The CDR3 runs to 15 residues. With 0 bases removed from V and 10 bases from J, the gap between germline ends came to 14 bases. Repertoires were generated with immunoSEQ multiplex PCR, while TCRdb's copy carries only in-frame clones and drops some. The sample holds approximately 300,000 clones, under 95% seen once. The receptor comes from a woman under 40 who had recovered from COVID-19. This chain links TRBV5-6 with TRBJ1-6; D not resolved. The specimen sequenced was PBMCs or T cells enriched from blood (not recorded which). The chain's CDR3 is CASSLGRASKSPLHF. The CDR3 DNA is TGTGCCAGCAGCTTGGGTAGAGCAAGTAAATCACCCCTCCACTTT.